The 14 T cell receptor beta chains given below trace back to one sample, sequenced in a study of a mutant IDH1 vaccine in newly diagnosed glioma. Some clones are missing from TCRdb's copy, which holds only in-frame ones; the method was immunoSEQ multiplex PCR. The table has roughly 32,000 clones, roughly three quarters seen once; the top ten hold approximately 8.5%. Sample time point: week 35, safety follow-up. Vaccine doses each comprised 300 ug of mutant IDH1 20-mer peptide, with topical imiquimod. The antigens these receptors bind are not known. Here the sequenced sample was PBMCs, taken from a glioma patient whose treatment included an IDH1 peptide vaccine. These receptors were taken from a woman in her twenties or thirties with glioma. Some clones in this sample may be carry-over from other donors' samples.

The J gene is TRBJ1-1, the V gene TRBV6-5, with D maybe TRBD1 (6 bases). CDR1 is MNHEY, CDR2 SVGAGI, per germline. This CDR3 spans 13 amino acids. The germline V and J ends were trimmed by 5 bases and 3 bases, with 10 bases remaining between them. The CDR3 spells CASSVQGDTEAFF. In DNA, the CDR3 is TGTGCCAGCAGTGTACAGGGAGACACTGAAGCTTTCTTT.

The J gene is TRBJ1-5, the V gene TRBV6-1; D gene uncertain. Trimming took 1 base from V and 2 from J, leaving 3 bases between them. This CDR3 has 13 amino acids. The germline gives CDR1 MNHNS, CDR2 SASEGT. The CDR3 loop is CASSEGGNQPQHF. The CDR3 DNA is TGTGCCAGCAGTGAAGGGGGCAATCAGCCCCAGCATTTT.

This sequence joins TRBV30 and TRBJ2-7; 16 nucleotides match TRBD2. The CDR3 is 18 amino acids. CDR1 and CDR2 (germline): GTSNPN, SVGIG (reference sequence). V was clipped by 3 bases and J by 9 bases; unmatched bases: 17. The CDR3 DNA is TGTGCCTGGAGCGGTCGATTGGGACTAGCGGGAGGGCGGGGGGGGCAGTACTTC. Its translation: CAWSGRLGLAGGRGGQYF. Full variable domain (missing parts from reference TRBV30 and TRBJ2-7): SQTIHQWPATLVQPVGSPLSLECTVEGTSNPNLYWYRQAAGRGLQLLFYSVGIGQISSEVPQNLSASRPQDRQFILSSKKLLLSDSGFYLCAWSGRLGLAGGRGGQYFGPGTRLTVT.

The chain couples TRBV19 to TRBJ2-2; no clear D. Germline V gives CDR1 LNHDA, CDR2 SQIVND (reference sequence). The ends were cut back, 1 base at V and 7 bases at J, with 10 bases in the middle. This CDR3 is 14 amino acids long. CDR3 in amino acids: CASSIAKTFGELFF. The CDR3 DNA follows: TGTGCCAGTAGTATAGCGAAGACCTTCGGGGAGCTGTTTTTT.

The gene calls are TRBV5-4 and TRBJ1-2; 8 nucleotides line up with TRBD1. From germline, CDR1 is SGHNT and CDR2 YYREEE (reference sequence). The V and J ends lost 4 bases and 8 bases, in that order; junction bases with no gene match: 7. The CDR3 extends over 13 amino acids. CDR3 residues: CASSATGGRGYTF. The CDR3 DNA is TGTGCCAGCAGCGCAACAGGGGGGCGCGGCTACACCTTC.

Only a few counts were recorded for this clone. This sequence joins TRBV7-8 and TRBJ1-5; maybe TRBD1 (5 bases). Trimming took 5 bases from V and 2 from J, leaving 16 bases between them. Germline V gene lookup returns CDR1 SGHVS and CDR2 FQNEAQ. CDR3 length: 16 amino acids. In nucleotides, the CDR3 is TGTGCCAGCAGCCCGTTTTACAGGATACGCAATCAGCCCCAGCATTTT. Its translation is CASSPFYRIRNQPQHF.

The rearrangement links TRBV9 to TRBJ1-2, with TRBD1 identical over 8 bases. Losses at the gene ends were 0 bases for V and 1 base for J; bases not matched to a gene: 11. Germline CDR1 SGDLS, CDR2 YYNGEE. The CDR3 has 18 residues. CDR3 amino acids: CASSVVDLLGQDNYGYTF. The CDR3 DNA reads as TGTGCCAGCAGCGTAGTTGATCTGTTGGGACAGGATAACTATGGCTACACCTTC.

The V call is TRBV5-8, the J call TRBJ2-5; D is perhaps TRBD2 (8 bases). This CDR3 spans 15 amino acids. Germline CDR1 SGHTS, CDR2 YDEGEE. Trimming took off 4 bases at V and 5 bases at J, with 18 bases between the two ends. As DNA, the CDR3 is TGTGCCAGCAGCCCGGGAGGGGGCTCTGTGGAGACCCAGTACTTC. It codes for CASSPGGGSVETQYF.

CDR3 protein: CASSRDGSGGRAREQYF. The CDR3 DNA reads as TGCGCCAGCAGCCGGGACGGGAGCGGCGGGAGGGCCCGCGAGCAGTACTTC. This sequence joins TRBV5-1 and TRBJ2-7; 9 nucleotides match TRBD2. The CDR3 length is 17 residues. V lost 4 bases and J lost 6; bases outside the gene matches: 17. The germline V gene has CDR1 SGHRS and CDR2 YFSETQ.

The V call is TRBV19, the J call TRBJ1-1, with a weak D call TRBD1 (5 bases). The germline V gene has CDR1 LNHDA and CDR2 SQIVND (reference sequence). V lost 6 bases to trimming and J lost 6 bases, with 11 bases between them. The CDR3 totals 12 residues. In nucleotides, the CDR3 is TGTGCCAGTAGCCCAGGGATCGCTGAAGCTTTCTTT. This sequence encodes CASSPGIAEAFF. Full variable domain (outside the CDR3, taken from reference TRBV19 and TRBJ1-1): DGGITQSPKYLFRKEGQNVTLSCEQNLNHDAMYWYRQDPGQGLRLIYYSQIVNDFQKGDIAEGYSVSREKKESFPLTVTSAQKNPTAFYLCASSPGIAEAFFGQGTRLTVV.

The chain carries TRBV5-8 and TRBJ2-7; the match to TRBD2 covers 11 bases. With 4 bases clipped from V and 0 bases from J, the junction kept 9 bases outside the gene matches. Germline V lookup: CDR1 SGHTS, CDR2 YDEGEE. The CDR3 has 17 amino acids. The CDR3 DNA reads as TGTGCCAGCAGCCCCGATCCAACTAGCGGGAGCTCCTACGAGCAGTACTTC. Translated: CASSPDPTSGSSYEQYF.

This chain uses TRBV27 with TRBJ2-3; no clear D gene. The CDR3 contains 13 residues. With 4 bases removed from V and 5 bases from J, the gap between germline ends came to 10 bases. Germline CDR1 is MNHEY and CDR2 is SMNVEV (reference sequence). CDR3 protein: CASSSAGRDTQYF. CDR3 DNA sequence: TGTGCCAGCAGTTCCGCAGGCAGAGATACGCAGTATTTT.

The chain is built from TRBV11-2 and TRBJ2-7, with 8 bases that match TRBD1. Trimming took 3 bases from V and 4 from J; bases not matched to a gene: 8. The CDR3 spans 15 residues. Germline V gene sequence: CDR1 SGHAT, CDR2 FQNNGV. CDR3: CASSFARGLRYEQYF. CDR3 DNA sequence: TGTGCCAGCAGCTTCGCCAGGGGGCTACGGTACGAGCAGTACTTC.

The chain links TRBV9 to TRBJ1-1, with D maybe TRBD1 (5 bases). Trimming shortened V by 2 bases and J by 1 base, and 6 bases separated the two germline ends. Germline CDR1 reads SGDLS; CDR2 reads YYNGEE. The CDR3 length is 13 residues. CDR3 loop: CASSVDRNTEAFF. For the CDR3, the DNA is TGTGCCAGCAGCGTCGACAGGAACACTGAAGCTTTCTTT.